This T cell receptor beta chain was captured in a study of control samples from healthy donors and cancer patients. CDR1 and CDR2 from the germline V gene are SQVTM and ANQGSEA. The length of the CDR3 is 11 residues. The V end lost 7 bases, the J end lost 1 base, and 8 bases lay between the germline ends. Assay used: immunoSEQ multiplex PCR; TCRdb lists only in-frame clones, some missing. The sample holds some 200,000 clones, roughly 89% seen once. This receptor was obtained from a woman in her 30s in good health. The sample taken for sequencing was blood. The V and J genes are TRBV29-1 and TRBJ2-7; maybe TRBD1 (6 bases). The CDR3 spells CSAGQSYEQYF. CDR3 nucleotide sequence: TGCAGCGCCGGACAGTCCTACGAGCAGTACTTC.